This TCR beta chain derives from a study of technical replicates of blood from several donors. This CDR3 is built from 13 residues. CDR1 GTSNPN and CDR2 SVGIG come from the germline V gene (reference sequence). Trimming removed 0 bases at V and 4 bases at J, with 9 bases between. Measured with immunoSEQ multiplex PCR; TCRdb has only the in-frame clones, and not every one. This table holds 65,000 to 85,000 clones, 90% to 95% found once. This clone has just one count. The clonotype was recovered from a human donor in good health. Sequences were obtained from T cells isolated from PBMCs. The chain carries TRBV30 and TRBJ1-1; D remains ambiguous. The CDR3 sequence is CAWSVPWATEAFF. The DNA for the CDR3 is TGTGCCTGGAGTGTACCCTGGGCCACTGAAGCTTTCTTT. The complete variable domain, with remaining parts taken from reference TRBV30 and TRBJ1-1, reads SQTIHQWPATLVQPVGSPLSLECTVEGTSNPNLYWYRQAAGRGLQLLFYSVGIGQISSEVPQNLSASRPQDRQFILSSKKLLLSDSGFYLCAWSVPWATEAFFGQGTRLTVV.